The clone carrying this T cell receptor beta chain came up many times. Its antigen remains unidentified. The CDR3 is 16 amino acids. CDR1 is SGHTA and CDR2 is FQGNSA in the germline V gene. Trimming removed 6 bases from V and 5 bases from J, with 19 bases in between. The data were obtained in a study of T cell repertoires in cytomegalovirus infection. About the study: Researchers turned to recently identified HLA-C-restricted CMV epitopes as well as well-studied HLA-B-restricted ones. Evidence of both CMV infection and a matching HLA type came from public TCR beta signatures. Study-wide results and limits: HLA-C-restricted CMV-specific TCR beta clonotypes prevailed in the ex vivo response. Using cumulative public TCR beta family frequency, the authors identified those who carried CMV together with the relevant HLA.

TCRdb ran MiXCR on the reads and lists one entry per CDR3 protein. The sample lists a few hundred thousand distinct CDR3 sequences, about 39% seen once, with 48% in the top ten. The TCR sequence derives from a human donor in good health (CMV status not recorded). Some clones in this sample may be carry-over from other donors' samples. This material consisted of cultured PBMCs, taken from culture after CMV antigen stimulation. The J gene is TRBJ2-2, the V gene TRBV7-2, with D perhaps matching TRBD1 (6 bases). The CDR3 DNA follows: TGTGCCAGCAGGGGTCCCCTCACAGGGCCAACCGGGGAGCTGTTTTTT. Its protein product is CASRGPLTGPTGELFF.